These T cell receptor beta chains were read from a single sample in a study of post-analysis software for immune sequencing data. One entry per CDR3 protein results from TCRdb running MiXCR on the PCR reads. This table holds 380,000 or so distinct CDR3 sequences, less than 35% found once. The material sequenced was blood. These TCRs come from a girl between 5 and 17 years old with multiple sclerosis. The CDR3 runs from the conserved cysteine through the conserved F or W. The D gene is left open where the match is weak. Clone size is given for some rows only: seen once, a few or many times, or a class if the clone is expanded.

CDR3 length: 14
D gene: NA
J gene: TRBJ2-5
V gene: TRBV28
clone size: few
CDR3 protein: CASSPSDPQETQYF
CDR3 DNA: TGTGCCAGCAGCCCCTCTGACCCCCAAGAGACCCAGTACTTC

CDR3 length: 15
D gene: TRBD2
J gene: TRBJ2-5
V gene: TRBV12-3/TRBV12-4
clone size: few
CDR3 protein: CASSPLSTSGASQYF
CDR3 DNA: TGTGCCAGCAGTCCCCTATCGACTAGCGGGGCGTCCCAGTACTTC

CDR3 length: 12
D gene: NA
J gene: TRBJ1-6
V gene: TRBV12-3/TRBV12-4
clone size: NA
CDR3 protein: CASSFLGEPLHF
CDR3 DNA: TGTGCCAGCAGTTTCCTCGGAGAACCCCTCCACTTT

CDR3 length: 16
D gene: NA
J gene: TRBJ2-7
V gene: TRBV3-1
clone size: NA
CDR3 protein: CASSQDVGRNSYEQYF
CDR3 DNA: TGTGCCAGCAGCCAAGATGTAGGGCGGAACTCCTACGAGCAGTACTTC

CDR3 length: 14
D gene: TRBD1
J gene: TRBJ2-7
V gene: TRBV20-1
clone size: NA
CDR3 protein: CSAREPRGQYEQYF
CDR3 DNA: TGCAGTGCTAGAGAACCCAGGGGGCAATACGAGCAGTACTTC

CDR3 length: 14
D gene: NA
J gene: TRBJ2-5
V gene: TRBV20-1
clone size: few
CDR3 protein: CSARDKETTETQYF
CDR3 DNA: TGCAGTGCTAGAGATAAGGAGACTACTGAGACCCAGTACTTC

CDR3 length: 14
D gene: NA
J gene: TRBJ2-7
V gene: TRBV20-1
clone size: NA
CDR3 protein: CSAVGTESSYEQYF
CDR3 DNA: TGCAGTGCTGTGGGGACGGAGAGCTCCTACGAGCAGTACTTC

CDR3 length: 18
D gene: NA
J gene: TRBJ2-5
V gene: TRBV21-1
clone size: few
CDR3 protein: CASSRKGSTGTSEETQYF
CDR3 DNA: TGTGCCAGCAGCAGAAAAGGGTCTACCGGGACTAGCGAAGAGACCCAGTACTTC

CDR3 length: 15
D gene: NA
J gene: TRBJ1-5
V gene: TRBV4-1
clone size: few
CDR3 protein: CASSQDWSRDQPQHF
CDR3 DNA: TGCGCCAGCAGCCAAGATTGGTCCCGGGATCAGCCCCAGCATTTT

CDR3 length: 15
D gene: NA
J gene: TRBJ2-7
V gene: TRBV2
clone size: NA
CDR3 protein: CASSGAAEFSYEQYF
CDR3 DNA: TGTGCCAGCAGTGGAGCAGCGGAGTTCTCCTACGAGCAGTACTTC

CDR3 length: 14
D gene: TRBD2
J gene: TRBJ2-5
V gene: TRBV2
clone size: NA
CDR3 protein: CASRLAGLQETQYF
CDR3 DNA: TGTGCCAGCAGGTTAGCGGGATTACAAGAGACCCAGTACTTC

CDR3 length: 16
D gene: TRBD2
J gene: TRBJ2-7
V gene: TRBV4-3
clone size: NA
CDR3 protein: CASSQDGVAGGLEQYF
CDR3 DNA: TGCGCCAGCAGCCAAGATGGAGTAGCGGGGGGGCTCGAGCAGTACTTC

CDR3 length: 14
D gene: NA
J gene: TRBJ1-2
V gene: TRBV7-2
clone size: NA
CDR3 protein: CASSRNAGNYGYTF
CDR3 DNA: TGTGCCAGCAGCCGTAATGCTGGAAACTATGGCTACACCTTC

CDR3 length: 14
D gene: TRBD2
J gene: TRBJ2-5
V gene: TRBV7-2
clone size: few
CDR3 protein: CASSYGTSAATQYF
CDR3 DNA: TGTGCCAGCAGCTACGGGACTAGCGCGGCGACCCAGTACTTC

CDR3 length: 15
D gene: NA
J gene: TRBJ2-3
V gene: TRBV27
clone size: few
CDR3 protein: CASSFGGDVTDTQYF
CDR3 DNA: TGTGCCAGCAGTTTTGGCGGGGACGTCACAGATACGCAGTATTTT

CDR3 length: 16
D gene: NA
J gene: TRBJ2-1
V gene: TRBV5-5
clone size: few
CDR3 protein: CASSKRPLDSYNEQFF
CDR3 DNA: TGTGCCAGCAGCAAGCGACCCCTGGACTCCTACAATGAGCAGTTCTTC

CDR3 length: 14
D gene: TRBD2
J gene: TRBJ2-1
V gene: TRBV7-9
clone size: NA
CDR3 protein: CASSSPGGGNEQFF
CDR3 DNA: TGTGCCAGCAGCTCACCCGGCGGGGGAAATGAGCAGTTCTTC

CDR3 length: 14
D gene: NA
J gene: TRBJ2-5
V gene: TRBV7-6
clone size: NA
CDR3 protein: CASSPSRTGETQYF
CDR3 DNA: TGTGCCAGCAGCCCATCCCGGACCGGAGAGACCCAGTACTTC

CDR3 length: 15
D gene: TRBD2
J gene: TRBJ2-5
V gene: TRBV29-1
clone size: NA
CDR3 protein: CSVPGREGVPNEQYF
CDR3 DNA: TGCAGCGTTCCCGGACGGGAGGGGGTCCCCAATGAGCAGTACTTC

CDR3 length: 15
D gene: NA
J gene: TRBJ1-5
V gene: TRBV6-1
clone size: once
CDR3 protein: CASRLVGASNQPQHF
CDR3 DNA: TGTGCCAGCAGACTAGTCGGGGCAAGCAATCAGCCCCAGCATTTT

CDR3 length: 18
D gene: TRBD2
J gene: TRBJ2-1
V gene: TRBV13
clone size: NA
CDR3 protein: CASSPPPTSVSSYNEQFF
CDR3 DNA: TGTGCCAGCAGCCCACCCCCAACTAGCGTGAGCTCCTACAATGAGCAGTTCTTC

CDR3 length: 15
D gene: NA
J gene: TRBJ1-4
V gene: TRBV27
clone size: NA
CDR3 protein: CASSPTAATNEKLFF
CDR3 DNA: TGTGCCAGCAGTCCCACAGCGGCAACTAATGAAAAACTGTTTTTT

CDR3 length: 16
D gene: TRBD1
J gene: TRBJ2-7
V gene: TRBV9
clone size: few
CDR3 protein: CASSVDPGQGGYEQYF
CDR3 DNA: TGTGCCAGCAGCGTAGATCCGGGACAGGGGGGCTACGAGCAGTACTTC

CDR3 length: 14
D gene: NA
J gene: TRBJ1-1
V gene: TRBV5-1
clone size: NA
CDR3 protein: CASSLEGQNTEAFF
CDR3 DNA: TGCGCCAGCAGCTTGGAAGGGCAGAACACTGAAGCTTTCTTT

CDR3 length: 10
D gene: NA
J gene: TRBJ2-7
V gene: TRBV7-2
clone size: NA
CDR3 protein: CASKTGEQYF
CDR3 DNA: TGTGCCAGCAAGACGGGCGAGCAGTACTTC

CDR3 length: 19
D gene: TRBD2
J gene: TRBJ2-3
V gene: TRBV6-2/TRBV6-3
clone size: NA
CDR3 protein: CASSYSTSGVMNLADTQYF
CDR3 DNA: TGTGCCAGCAGTTATTCAACTAGCGGGGTGATGAATTTAGCAGATACGCAGTATTTT

CDR3 length: 14
D gene: NA
J gene: TRBJ1-1
V gene: TRBV5-1
clone size: once
CDR3 protein: CASSLEVLGTEAFF
CDR3 DNA: TGCGCCAGCAGCTTGGAAGTTCTAGGGACTGAAGCTTTCTTT

CDR3 length: 14
D gene: TRBD2
J gene: TRBJ2-5
V gene: TRBV15
clone size: NA
CDR3 protein: CATNRDNGEGTQYF
CDR3 DNA: TGTGCCACCAACAGAGATAACGGGGAGGGGACCCAGTACTTC

CDR3 length: 15
D gene: NA
J gene: TRBJ1-1
V gene: TRBV6-1
clone size: few
CDR3 protein: CASSPGQRKNTEAFF
CDR3 DNA: TGTGCCAGCAGCCCCGGACAGCGAAAGAACACTGAAGCTTTCTTT

CDR3 length: 11
D gene: NA
J gene: TRBJ2-7
V gene: TRBV29-1
clone size: few
CDR3 protein: CSGQWAYEQYF
CDR3 DNA: TGCAGCGGCCAGTGGGCCTACGAGCAGTACTTC

CDR3 length: 15
D gene: NA
J gene: TRBJ1-2
V gene: TRBV9
clone size: NA
CDR3 protein: CASSVELGSAYGYTF
CDR3 DNA: TGTGCCAGCAGCGTAGAGTTAGGGTCGGCCTATGGCTACACCTTC

CDR3 length: 15
D gene: TRBD1
J gene: TRBJ2-1
V gene: TRBV5-5
clone size: NA
CDR3 protein: CASSLRQGANNEQFF
CDR3 DNA: TGTGCCAGCAGCTTGAGGCAGGGGGCAAACAATGAGCAGTTCTTC

CDR3 length: 12
D gene: NA
J gene: TRBJ1-1
V gene: TRBV3-1
clone size: NA
CDR3 protein: CASSQAGTEAFF
CDR3 DNA: TGTGCCAGCAGCCAGGCAGGCACTGAAGCTTTCTTT

CDR3 length: 12
D gene: TRBD1
J gene: TRBJ1-2
V gene: TRBV5-1
clone size: few
CDR3 protein: CASSSTGEGYTF
CDR3 DNA: TGCGCCAGCAGCTCGACAGGGGAAGGCTACACCTTC

CDR3 length: 15
D gene: TRBD1
J gene: TRBJ1-2
V gene: TRBV3-1
clone size: NA
CDR3 protein: CASRPRDSMEPGYTF
CDR3 DNA: TGTGCCAGCAGACCCAGGGACAGTATGGAACCTGGCTACACCTTC

CDR3 length: 12
D gene: TRBD1
J gene: TRBJ2-1
V gene: TRBV20-1
clone size: NA
CDR3 protein: CSATDRGSEQFF
CDR3 DNA: TGCAGTGCTACCGACAGGGGTAGTGAGCAGTTCTTC

CDR3 length: 15
D gene: NA
J gene: TRBJ1-5
V gene: TRBV6-5
clone size: NA
CDR3 protein: CASSYGSGGNQPQHF
CDR3 DNA: TGTGCCAGCAGTTACGGGTCAGGGGGCAATCAGCCCCAGCATTTT

CDR3 length: 14
D gene: NA
J gene: TRBJ2-4
V gene: TRBV10-3
clone size: NA
CDR3 protein: CAISASLAKNIQYF
CDR3 DNA: TGTGCCATCAGTGCAAGCCTAGCCAAAAACATTCAGTACTTC

CDR3 length: 16
D gene: NA
J gene: TRBJ2-7
V gene: TRBV27
clone size: NA
CDR3 protein: CASSRMGAGLWYEQYF
CDR3 DNA: TGTGCCAGCAGCCGTATGGGGGCAGGATTGTGGTACGAGCAGTACTTC

CDR3 length: 15
D gene: NA
J gene: TRBJ1-2
V gene: TRBV7-6
clone size: NA
CDR3 protein: CASSLAPGANYGYTF
CDR3 DNA: TGTGCCAGCAGCTTAGCTCCAGGGGCGAACTATGGCTACACCTTC

CDR3 length: 16
D gene: NA
J gene: TRBJ2-7
V gene: TRBV6-5
clone size: NA
CDR3 protein: CASSYSGQLSSYEQYF
CDR3 DNA: TGTGCCAGCAGTTACTCGGGGCAGCTGAGCTCCTACGAGCAGTACTTC

CDR3 length: 14
D gene: NA
J gene: TRBJ2-7
V gene: TRBV5-1
clone size: many
CDR3 protein: CASSLDPGTYEQYF
CDR3 DNA: TGCGCCAGCAGCTTGGATCCAGGTACCTACGAGCAGTACTTC

CDR3 length: 15
D gene: NA
J gene: TRBJ1-2
V gene: TRBV6-5
clone size: NA
CDR3 protein: CASRPPFTRGYGYTF
CDR3 DNA: TGTGCCAGCAGACCCCCTTTTACCCGTGGGTATGGCTACACCTTC

CDR3 length: 16
D gene: TRBD1
J gene: TRBJ1-4
V gene: TRBV5-1
clone size: NA
CDR3 protein: CASSLASAGGNEKLFF
CDR3 DNA: TGCGCCAGCAGCTTGGCCTCTGCAGGGGGGAATGAAAAACTGTTTTTT

CDR3 length: 14
D gene: TRBD1
J gene: TRBJ1-4
V gene: TRBV6-1
clone size: NA
CDR3 protein: CASSAGGAKEKLFF
CDR3 DNA: TGTGCCAGCAGTGCAGGGGGCGCGAAGGAAAAACTGTTTTTT

CDR3 length: 15
D gene: NA
J gene: TRBJ2-3
V gene: TRBV2
clone size: NA
CDR3 protein: CASRKQGSGTDTQYF
CDR3 DNA: TGTGCCAGCAGGAAGCAGGGAAGCGGCACAGATACGCAGTATTTT

CDR3 length: 18
D gene: TRBD2
J gene: TRBJ2-1
V gene: TRBV29-1
clone size: NA
CDR3 protein: CSAGLAGGPMTSYNEQFF
CDR3 DNA: TGCAGCGCAGGACTAGCGGGGGGGCCCATGACCTCCTACAATGAGCAGTTCTTC

CDR3 length: 17
D gene: NA
J gene: TRBJ1-1
V gene: TRBV4-1
clone size: NA
CDR3 protein: CASSQGYRGRGTTEAFF
CDR3 DNA: TGCGCCAGCAGCCAGGGCTACCGGGGAAGGGGAACCACTGAAGCTTTCTTT

CDR3 length: 13
D gene: NA
J gene: TRBJ1-2
V gene: TRBV4-3
clone size: NA
CDR3 protein: CASGQAAGDGYTF
CDR3 DNA: TGCGCCAGCGGCCAAGCCGCGGGAGATGGCTACACCTTC

CDR3 length: 19
D gene: NA
J gene: TRBJ2-6
V gene: TRBV7-9
clone size: NA
CDR3 protein: CASSPPLRRNALRASVLTF
CDR3 DNA: TGTGCCAGCAGCCCCCCTTTGAGGAGGAACGCTCTGAGGGCCAGCGTCCTGACTTTC

CDR3 length: 16
D gene: TRBD1
J gene: TRBJ2-3
V gene: TRBV4-3
clone size: NA
CDR3 protein: CASSQEDREHTDTQYF
CDR3 DNA: TGCGCCAGCAGCCAAGAAGACAGGGAACACACAGATACGCAGTATTTT

CDR3 length: 13
D gene: TRBD1
J gene: TRBJ1-1
V gene: TRBV12-3/TRBV12-4
clone size: once
CDR3 protein: CASSLNRGGEAFF
CDR3 DNA: TGTGCCAGCAGTTTAAACAGGGGGGGTGAAGCTTTCTTT